This T cell receptor (beta chain) was retrieved from a study of naive CD8 T cells in extremely preterm neonates. Study outcomes and limitations: Compared with older groups, preterm CDR3s were shorter, with fewer N additions and less trimming. Shared CDR3 nucleotide sequences: preterm around 3%, term about 0.37%, children about 0.03%, adults 0.01%.

Some clones are missing from TCRdb's copy, which holds only in-frame ones; the method was immunoSEQ multiplex PCR. The sample lists some 5,700 clones, around 97% occurring once. CDR1 and CDR2 from the germline V gene are SEHNR and FQNEAQ (reference sequence). Trimming shortened V by 0 bases and J by 8 bases, and 8 bases separated the two germline ends. The CDR3 has 13 residues. Peripheral blood came from healthy roughly 16-60 month-old surgical children and healthy nonsmoking adults. A word on this clone: No antigen is known for it.

Sequencing was carried out using naive CD8+ T cells from blood. The sequence was obtained from a human donor in good health. The chain is built from TRBV7-9 and TRBJ2-1; D not resolved. The CDR3 loop reads CASSLAPLDEQFF. Written as DNA, the CDR3 is TGTGCCAGCAGCTTAGCCCCACTGGATGAGCAGTTCTTC.